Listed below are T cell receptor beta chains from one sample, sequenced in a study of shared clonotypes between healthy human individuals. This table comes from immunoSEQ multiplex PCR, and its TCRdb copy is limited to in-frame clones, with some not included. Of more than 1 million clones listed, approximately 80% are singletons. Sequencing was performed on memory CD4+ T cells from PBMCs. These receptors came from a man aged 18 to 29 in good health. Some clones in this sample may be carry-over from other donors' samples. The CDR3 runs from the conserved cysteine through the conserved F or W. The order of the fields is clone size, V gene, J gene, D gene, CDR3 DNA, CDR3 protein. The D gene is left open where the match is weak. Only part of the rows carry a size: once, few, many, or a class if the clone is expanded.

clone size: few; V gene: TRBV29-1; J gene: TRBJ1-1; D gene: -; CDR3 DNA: TGCAGCGTTTCCCCAGGGTGGGGGATGGACACTGAAGCTTTCTTT; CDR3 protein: CSVSPGWGMDTEAFF
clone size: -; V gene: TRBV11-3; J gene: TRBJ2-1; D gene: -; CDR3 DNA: TGTGCCAGCAGCTTAGTGCTGGGCAATGAGCAGTTCTTC; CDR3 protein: CASSLVLGNEQFF
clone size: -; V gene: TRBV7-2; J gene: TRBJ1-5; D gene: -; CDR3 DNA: TGTGCCAGCACCCCAGGCGGGTCCTGGCAGCCCCAGCATTTT; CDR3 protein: CASTPGGSWQPQHF
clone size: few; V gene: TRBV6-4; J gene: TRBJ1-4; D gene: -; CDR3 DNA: TGTGCCAGCAGTGATGAAGGGGTAGGGGAAAAACTGTTTTTT; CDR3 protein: CASSDEGVGEKLFF
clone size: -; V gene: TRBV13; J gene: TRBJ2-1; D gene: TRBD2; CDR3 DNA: TGTGCCAGCACCCCGACTAGCGGACTGGACAATGAGCAGTTCTTC; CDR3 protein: CASTPTSGLDNEQFF
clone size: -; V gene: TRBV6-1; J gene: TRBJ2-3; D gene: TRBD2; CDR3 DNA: TGTGCCAGCAGTCGGGGGGTGGGAGTAGGAGATACGCAGTATTTT; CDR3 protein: CASSRGVGVGDTQYF
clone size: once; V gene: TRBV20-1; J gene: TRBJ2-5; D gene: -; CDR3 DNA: TGCAGTGCCAAGAATCAAGAGACCCAGTACTTC; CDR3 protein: CSAKNQETQYF
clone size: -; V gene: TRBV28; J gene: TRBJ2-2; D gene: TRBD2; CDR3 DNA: TGTGCCAGCAGTTCTCCGGGACTAGTTTTCGGGGAGCTGTTTTTT; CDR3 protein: CASSSPGLVFGELFF
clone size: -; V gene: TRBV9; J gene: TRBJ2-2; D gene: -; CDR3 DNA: TGTGCCAGCAGCGTAGCTCTGGAGGCCGGGGAGCTGTTTTTT; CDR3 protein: CASSVALEAGELFF
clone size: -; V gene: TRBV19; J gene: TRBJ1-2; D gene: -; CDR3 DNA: TGTGCCAGTAGTATTAAAGGGGCATTCTTGTATGGCTACACCTTC; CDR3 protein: CASSIKGAFLYGYTF
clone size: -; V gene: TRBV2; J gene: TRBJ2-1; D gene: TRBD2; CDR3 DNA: TGTGCCAGCAGCGACCTCGGGACTAGCAATGAGCAGTTCTTC; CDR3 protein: CASSDLGTSNEQFF
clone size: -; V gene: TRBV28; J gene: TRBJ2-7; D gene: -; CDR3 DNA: TGTGCCAGCAGTTTGGTCGGGACCGGTCCCTACGAGCAGTACTTC; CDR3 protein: CASSLVGTGPYEQYF
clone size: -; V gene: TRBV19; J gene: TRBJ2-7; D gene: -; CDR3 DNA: TGTGCCAGTAGTGAAGCTTATTCCTTTTACGAGCAGTACTTC; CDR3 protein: CASSEAYSFYEQYF
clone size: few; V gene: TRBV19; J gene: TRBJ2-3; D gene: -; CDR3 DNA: TGTGCCAGTGACGCAGGCCGCACAGATACGCAGTATTTT; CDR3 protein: CASDAGRTDTQYF
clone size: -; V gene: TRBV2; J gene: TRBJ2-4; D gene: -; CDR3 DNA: TGTGCCAGCAGCCGAGAGGGGAGTACGAACATTCAGTACTTC; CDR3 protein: CASSREGSTNIQYF
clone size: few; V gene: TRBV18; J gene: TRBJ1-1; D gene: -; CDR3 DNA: TGTGCCAGCTCACCACTGGACATGAACACTGAAGCTTTCTTT; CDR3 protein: CASSPLDMNTEAFF
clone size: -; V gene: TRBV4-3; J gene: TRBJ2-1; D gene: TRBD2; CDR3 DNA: TGCGCCAGCAGCCAAGATCGGACTAGCGGGAGGGGGCAGTTCTTC; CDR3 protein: CASSQDRTSGRGQFF
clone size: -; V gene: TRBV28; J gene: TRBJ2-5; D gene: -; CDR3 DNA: TGTGCCAGCAGGCCGAACCAAGAGACCCAGTACTTC; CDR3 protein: CASRPNQETQYF
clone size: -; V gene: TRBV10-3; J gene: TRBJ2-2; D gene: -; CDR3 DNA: TGTGCCATCAGTCCCAGGGTAGTCGACACCGGGGAGCTGTTTTTT; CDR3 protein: CAISPRVVDTGELFF
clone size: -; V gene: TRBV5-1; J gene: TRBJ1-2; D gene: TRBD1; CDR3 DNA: TGCGCCAGCAGCTTGGTGGCAGGGGGCAACTATGGCTACACCTTC; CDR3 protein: CASSLVAGGNYGYTF
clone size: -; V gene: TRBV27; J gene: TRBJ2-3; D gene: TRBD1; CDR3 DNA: TGTGCCAGCAGGACAGGGGATTTAGCAGATACGCAGTATTTT; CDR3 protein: CASRTGDLADTQYF
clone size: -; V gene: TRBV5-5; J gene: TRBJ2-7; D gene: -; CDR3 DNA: TGTGCCAGCACCCGCCCAACTAGTTTCCACGAGCAGTACTTC; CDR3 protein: CASTRPTSFHEQYF
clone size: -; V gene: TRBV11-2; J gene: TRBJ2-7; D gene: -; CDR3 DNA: TGTGCCAGCAGCTCGCTATACGAGCAGTACTTC; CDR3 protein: CASSSLYEQYF
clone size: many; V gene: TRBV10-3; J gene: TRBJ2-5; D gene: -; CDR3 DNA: TGTGCCATCAGTGAAGGGCTGGGGGAGACCCAGTACTTC; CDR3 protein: CAISEGLGETQYF
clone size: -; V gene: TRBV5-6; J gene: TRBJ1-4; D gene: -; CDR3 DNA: TGTGCCAGCAGCGCTACGGGACGTTATGAAAAACTGTTTTTT; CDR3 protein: CASSATGRYEKLFF
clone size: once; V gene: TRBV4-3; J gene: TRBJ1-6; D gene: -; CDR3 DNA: TGCGCCAGCAGCCAAGATTTTGGGGCAGGGCACAATTCACCCCTCCACTTT; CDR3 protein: CASSQDFGAGHNSPLHF
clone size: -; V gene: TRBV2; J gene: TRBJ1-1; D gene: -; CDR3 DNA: TGTGCCAGCAGGGGCCCTGGGCGGAACACTGAAGCTTTCTTT; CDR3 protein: CASRGPGRNTEAFF
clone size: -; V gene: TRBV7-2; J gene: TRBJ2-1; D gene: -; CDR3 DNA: TGTGCCAGCAGCCCAAGGGCGGAACCCTACAATGAGCAGTTCTTC; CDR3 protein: CASSPRAEPYNEQFF
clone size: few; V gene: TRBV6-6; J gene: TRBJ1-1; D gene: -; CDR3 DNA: TGTGCCAGCAGAAGACTGGGGGGGAACACTGAAGCTTTCTTT; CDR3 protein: CASRRLGGNTEAFF
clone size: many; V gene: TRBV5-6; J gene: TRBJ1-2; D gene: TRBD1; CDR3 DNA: TGTGCCAGCAGCTTTTATCTCACAGGGGGCATTTTGGGAGGCTACACCTTC; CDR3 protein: CASSFYLTGGILGGYTF
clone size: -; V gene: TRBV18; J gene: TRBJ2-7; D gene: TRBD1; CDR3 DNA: TGTGCCAGCTCGCCTCGGACAGGGACGTACGAGCAGTACTTC; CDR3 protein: CASSPRTGTYEQYF
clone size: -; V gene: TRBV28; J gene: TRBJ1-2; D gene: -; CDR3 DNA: TGTGCCAGCGCCTACAGCTATGGCTACACCTTC; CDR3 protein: CASAYSYGYTF
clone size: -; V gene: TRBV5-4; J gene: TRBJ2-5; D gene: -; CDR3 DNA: TGTGCCAGCAGACCAGGAACAGGTGGGGGAGAGACCCAGTACTTC; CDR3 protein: CASRPGTGGGETQYF
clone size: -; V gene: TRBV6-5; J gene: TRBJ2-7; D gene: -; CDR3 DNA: TGTGCCAGCAGTTTCCCGGGGGACCCCTACGAGCAGTACTTC; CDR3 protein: CASSFPGDPYEQYF